These T cell receptor beta chains were read from a single sample in a study of T cells in Graves' hyperthyroidism and ophthalmopathy. TCRdb used MiXCR to reprocess the multiplex PCR reads, holding one entry per CDR3 protein. The table shows a few hundred thousand distinct CDR3 sequences, with around 14% occurring only once. The sample comprised blood. These receptors all stem from a woman aged 25-40 years with Graves' hyperthyroidism. Each CDR3 is given without its conserved first and last residue. The order of the fields is J gene, V gene, CDR3 protein.

J gene: TRBJ2-1; V gene: TRBV9; CDR3 protein: ASSGGRTSYNEQF
J gene: TRBJ2-1; V gene: TRBV4-2; CDR3 protein: ATRGGSHEQF
J gene: TRBJ1-1; V gene: TRBV10-3; CDR3 protein: AISEGPNTEAF
J gene: TRBJ1-2; V gene: TRBV5-1; CDR3 protein: ASSFGTLQAYGYT
J gene: TRBJ1-5; V gene: TRBV9; CDR3 protein: ASSVMAEHQPQH
J gene: TRBJ2-1; V gene: TRBV7-2; CDR3 protein: ASSSDRDRGYNEQF
J gene: TRBJ2-2; V gene: TRBV9; CDR3 protein: ASSTRPGSSGRGTGELF
J gene: TRBJ2-5; V gene: TRBV6-2/TRBV6-3; CDR3 protein: ASSYSNSGGETQY
J gene: TRBJ2-1; V gene: TRBV20-1; CDR3 protein: SARDPGLAALSSYNEQF
J gene: TRBJ2-3; V gene: TRBV2; CDR3 protein: ASSPGTGANTDTQY
J gene: TRBJ1-6; V gene: TRBV27; CDR3 protein: ASSLSRQAYSPLH
J gene: TRBJ2-2; V gene: TRBV15; CDR3 protein: ATSREESDTGELF
J gene: TRBJ2-2; V gene: TRBV19; CDR3 protein: ASSPQGFTGELF
J gene: TRBJ2-7; V gene: TRBV11-2; CDR3 protein: ASSLRAGGVYEQY
J gene: TRBJ2-7; V gene: TRBV20-1; CDR3 protein: SANSASGYEQY
J gene: TRBJ2-7; V gene: TRBV11-2; CDR3 protein: ASSLAGVRLVYEQY
J gene: TRBJ2-1; V gene: TRBV7-2; CDR3 protein: ASSLNAQYNEQF
J gene: TRBJ1-4; V gene: TRBV11-2; CDR3 protein: ASSRTAGQGELF
J gene: TRBJ2-7; V gene: TRBV7-9; CDR3 protein: TSSLRFYEQY
J gene: TRBJ2-7; V gene: TRBV12-3/TRBV12-4; CDR3 protein: ASRGGTGSTYEQY
J gene: TRBJ1-1; V gene: TRBV19; CDR3 protein: ASSISGANTEAF
J gene: TRBJ1-2; V gene: TRBV20-1; CDR3 protein: SARGVGYGYT
J gene: TRBJ2-1; V gene: TRBV20-1; CDR3 protein: SATSSRKANEQF
J gene: TRBJ2-7; V gene: TRBV7-2; CDR3 protein: ASSLRTARYEQY
J gene: TRBJ1-1; V gene: TRBV12-3/TRBV12-4; CDR3 protein: ASSLGPQAF
J gene: TRBJ1-1; V gene: TRBV11-2; CDR3 protein: ASKGGQLLL
J gene: TRBJ1-5; V gene: TRBV18; CDR3 protein: ASSLSYQQGQPQH
J gene: TRBJ2-5; V gene: TRBV7-9; CDR3 protein: ASSQTGGKIETQY
J gene: TRBJ2-2; V gene: TRBV12-5; CDR3 protein: ASGLVPGSNTGELF
J gene: TRBJ2-1; V gene: TRBV7-6; CDR3 protein: ASSLRVWNEQF
J gene: TRBJ1-1; V gene: TRBV5-1; CDR3 protein: ASSLDVNTEAF
J gene: TRBJ2-1; V gene: TRBV7-8; CDR3 protein: ASSSVANEQF
J gene: TRBJ1-5; V gene: TRBV2; CDR3 protein: ASSEVGSPVGPQH
J gene: TRBJ2-2; V gene: TRBV20-1; CDR3 protein: SANPAYRGNTGELF
J gene: TRBJ2-1; V gene: TRBV18; CDR3 protein: ASSQDRAGNEQF
J gene: TRBJ2-4; V gene: TRBV3-1; CDR3 protein: ASSQGYEIAKNIQY
J gene: TRBJ2-2; V gene: TRBV28; CDR3 protein: ASSLQGQGNTGELF